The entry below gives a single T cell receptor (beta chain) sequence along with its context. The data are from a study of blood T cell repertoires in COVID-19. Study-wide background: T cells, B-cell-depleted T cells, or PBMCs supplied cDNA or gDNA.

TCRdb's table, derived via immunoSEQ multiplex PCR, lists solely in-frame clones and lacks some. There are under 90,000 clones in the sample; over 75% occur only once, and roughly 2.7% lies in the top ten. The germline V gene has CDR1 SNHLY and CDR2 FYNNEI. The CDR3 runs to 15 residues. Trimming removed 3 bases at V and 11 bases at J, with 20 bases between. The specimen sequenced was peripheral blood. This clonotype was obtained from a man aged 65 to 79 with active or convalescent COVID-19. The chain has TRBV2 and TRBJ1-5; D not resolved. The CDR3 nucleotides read TGTGCCAGCAGTGACCCCCAAATTTTACCGGGGACCCAGCATTTT. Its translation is CASSDPQILPGTQHF.